This T cell receptor beta chain was identified during a study of blood T cell repertoires in COVID-19. Study background: Spain, Italy and the United States supplied samples that represented acute and convalescent COVID-19. PBMCs, B-cell-depleted T cells, or T cells provided the cDNA or gDNA that made up the material.

Germline V gives CDR1 SNHLY, CDR2 FYNNEI. The V end was cut by 7 bases, the J end by 6 bases, with 16 bases between. This CDR3 comprises 14 residues. Sequencing used immunoSEQ multiplex PCR; TCRdb keeps in-frame clones, though not all of them. The sample shows about 250,000 clones, around 90% of them seen only once. Patients of the Seattle cohort, enrolled during active infection, were followed longitudinally. The V gene is TRBV2, the J gene TRBJ2-1; D is unresolved. Source material: peripheral blood. This TCR came from a woman aged 60-75 years with COVID-19, enrolled during active disease. CDR3 nucleotides: TGTGCCAGCAAACTGGAGATAGACCTCAATGAGCAGTTCTTC. Translated, it gives CASKLEIDLNEQFF.